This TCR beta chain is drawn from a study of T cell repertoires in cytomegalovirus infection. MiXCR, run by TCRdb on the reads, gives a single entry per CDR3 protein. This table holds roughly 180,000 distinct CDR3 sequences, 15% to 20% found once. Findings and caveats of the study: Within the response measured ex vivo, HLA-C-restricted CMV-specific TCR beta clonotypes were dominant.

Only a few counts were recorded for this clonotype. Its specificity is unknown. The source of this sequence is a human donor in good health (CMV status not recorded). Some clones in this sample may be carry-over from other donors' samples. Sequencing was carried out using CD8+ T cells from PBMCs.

This CDR3 reads CASSNPGGERANEKLFF. The DNA for the CDR3 is TGTGCCAGCAGCAACCCTGGGGGCGAGAGAGCTAATGAAAAACTGTTTTTT. The chain uses TRBV7-9 and TRBJ1-4, with a weak D call TRBD1 (6 bases). Germline V gives CDR1 SEHNR, CDR2 FQNEAQ (reference sequence). The CDR3 is 17 residues long. Trimming took off 5 bases at V and 3 bases at J, with 19 bases between the two ends.